Listed below are T cell receptor beta chains from one sample, sequenced in a study of Tregs in tolerant kidney transplant recipients. Generated by immunoSEQ multiplex PCR, the TCRdb table keeps only in-frame clones and is missing some. Among 55,000 to 80,000 clones listed, 95% to 98% were seen once. The input for sequencing was Tregs from blood, taken before the transplant. The receptors come from a human donor who received a combined kidney and bone marrow transplant. Both conserved end residues are part of each CDR3. A D gene is named only where the DNA matches it firmly. Some rows have no size entry. The others give once, few or many, or a class for an expanded clone.

d_call	j_call	v_call	clone_size	cdr3_nt	cdr3_aa
TRBD2	TRBJ2-1	TRBV7-3	-	TGTGCCAGCAGCTTAATAGGCGGGGGGTACAATGAGCAGTTCTTC	CASSLIGGGYNEQFF
TRBD1	TRBJ1-4	TRBV6-5	-	TGTGCCAGCAGTTCGAGTACGACAGGGGGAAATGAAAAACTGTTTTTT	CASSSSTTGGNEKLFF
-	TRBJ2-7	TRBV5-6	once	TGTGCCAGCAGCTTGGGGCGACTTCCCTACGAGCAGTACTTC	CASSLGRLPYEQYF
-	TRBJ1-2	TRBV10-3	-	TGTGCCATCAGTGAGTCACAGGGCGGCTATGGCTACACCTTC	CAISESQGGYGYTF
TRBD2	TRBJ2-3	TRBV5-1	-	TGCGCCAGCAGCTTGGCGAGCGGGAGGACAGATACGCAGTATTTT	CASSLASGRTDTQYF
-	TRBJ2-1	TRBV5-4	-	TGTGCCAGCAGCTTGTCTCCCAGGCATGAGCAGTTCTTC	CASSLSPRHEQFF
-	TRBJ2-1	TRBV11-1	-	TGTGCCAGCAGCTCCCGACTCAATGAGCAGTTCTTC	CASSSRLNEQFF
-	TRBJ1-1	TRBV20-1	-	TGCAGTGCTAGGGGGCGGGAGTCGGCTTTCTTT	CSARGRESAFF
-	TRBJ1-6	TRBV10-3	-	TGTGCCATCGCAGATAGGGGGAGGGATTTTGATTCACCCCTCCACTTT	CAIADRGRDFDSPLHF
TRBD2	TRBJ2-1	TRBV7-8	-	TGTGCCAGCAGCTTACGGGGAGGCGGGAGGCTGTACAATGAGCAGTTCTTC	CASSLRGGGRLYNEQFF
-	TRBJ2-5	TRBV23-1	-	TGCGCCAGCAGTCACTCGAGACTACAAGAGACCCAGTACTTC	CASSHSRLQETQYF
-	TRBJ1-2	TRBV30	once	TGTGCCTGGACCCCCCTTGGCAGCTATGGCTACACCTTC	CAWTPLGSYGYTF
-	TRBJ1-5	TRBV28	-	TGTGCCAGCAGTGGGGGGTATCAGCCCCAGCATTTT	CASSGGYQPQHF
TRBD2	TRBJ2-5	TRBV5-4	once	TGTGCCAGCAGCTGGACTAGCGAAGCAGAGACCCAGTACTTC	CASSWTSEAETQYF
TRBD2	TRBJ2-5	TRBV2	-	TGTGCCACCGCTAGCGGATCCCGACCCACCCAAGAGACCCAGTACTTC	CATASGSRPTQETQYF
TRBD1	TRBJ1-1	TRBV7-2	-	TGTGCCAGCAGCCTGAGGGGACAGGTCTATTATACTGAAGCTTTCTTT	CASSLRGQVYYTEAFF
TRBD2	TRBJ2-5	TRBV11-3	-	TGTGCCAGCTCTGCGGGGGGGAACCAAGAGACCCAGTACTTC	CASSAGGNQETQYF
-	TRBJ2-7	TRBV11-3	once	TGTGCCAGCAGCTTAGATAGTAACTACGAGCAGTACTTC	CASSLDSNYEQYF
TRBD1	TRBJ1-4	TRBV6-7	-	TGTGCCAGCAGTAACCCACAGGACAGGGCTGCAACTAATGAAAAACTGTTTTTT	CASSNPQDRAATNEKLFF
-	TRBJ2-5	TRBV5-1	-	TGCGCCAGCAGCTTTACAGGGCAGGAGACCCAGTACTTC	CASSFTGQETQYF
-	TRBJ2-7	TRBV28	-	TGTGCCAGCAGTGTGGGCAGCCCAATTTCCTACGAGCAGTACTTC	CASSVGSPISYEQYF
TRBD2	TRBJ2-2	TRBV4-3	-	TGCGCCAGCAGCCAAGGGCTAGCGGGATACACCGGGGAGCTGTTTTTT	CASSQGLAGYTGELFF
-	TRBJ1-2	TRBV19	-	TGTGCCAGTAGTAATTGGACAGCCCCTTATGGCTACACCTTC	CASSNWTAPYGYTF
TRBD2	TRBJ2-1	TRBV5-4	-	TGTGCCAGCAGCGTCCAAGCGGGGGCCTACAATGAGCAGTTCTTC	CASSVQAGAYNEQFF
TRBD2	TRBJ2-7	TRBV9	once	TGTGCCAGCAGAGAGACTAGCGGGACCCACGAGCAGTACTTC	CASRETSGTHEQYF
TRBD1	TRBJ1-4	TRBV4-1	-	TGCGCCAGCAGCCAAGTAACAGGGGAGGAAAAACTGTTTTTT	CASSQVTGEEKLFF
TRBD2	TRBJ2-3	TRBV29-1	-	TGCAGCGTTGAGATCGGGGTGGTAGCGGGAGCCACAGATACGCAGTATTTT	CSVEIGVVAGATDTQYF
TRBD2	TRBJ2-1	TRBV30	-	TGTGCCTTTCAGGGACTAGCGGGAGGGGCCTTCTACAATGAGCAGTTCTTC	CAFQGLAGGAFYNEQFF
TRBD2	TRBJ2-7	TRBV5-1	once	TGCGCCAGCAGCTTGGTTTTCGGGGGGGGCTCCTACGAGCAGTACTTC	CASSLVFGGGSYEQYF
-	TRBJ2-3	TRBV18	once	TGTGCCAGCTCACCATGGCGGGACAGCTATTTCACAGATACGCAGTATTTT	CASSPWRDSYFTDTQYF